The present T cell receptor (beta chain) was sequenced within a study of early stage breast cancer tumors. The CDR3 runs 13 residues. Germline assignment: CDR1 MNHNS and CDR2 SASEGT. Trimming took off 4 bases at V and 5 bases at J, with 11 bases between the two ends. The repertoire was sequenced with immunoSEQ multiplex PCR; TCRdb's copy has only in-frame clones and lacks some. This sample has around 48,000 clones, with around 90% found just once. The sequenced sample was blood. V gene TRBV6-1 combines with J gene TRBJ1-2; D may be TRBD1 (6 bases). The origin of this receptor is an older person with breast cancer. The CDR3 coding sequence is TGTGCCAGCAGTGTGGACAGAGAGTATGGCTACACCTTC. Translated, it gives CASSVDREYGYTF.